At least ten counts were recorded for the clone carrying this T cell receptor (beta chain). Its target is not known. The data originate from a study of beta chain features in type 1 diabetes. Findings and caveats of the study: TCRB CDR3 length was moderately but significantly reduced in all four CD4+ subsets of Type 1 diabetes patients. Whether TCRB rearrangement is influenced by HLA type went unresolved here. Diminished insertions and augmented deletions at VDJ junctions characterized type 1 diabetes patients.

The sequenced template was cDNA made from the entire isolated RNA. This table comes from immunoSEQ multiplex PCR, and its TCRdb copy is limited to in-frame clones, with some not included. The sample includes approximately 170,000 clones, 7.8% of them seen just once. The clonotype comes from a woman aged 40 to 50 with type 1 diabetes. Sequenced input: central memory CD4+ T cells from blood.

CDR3 residues: CAVQGRSYEQYF. Written as DNA, the CDR3 is TGTGCCGTACAGGGAAGGTCCTACGAGCAGTACTTC. The chain combines TRBV28 with TRBJ2-7, with D possibly TRBD1 on 6 matching bases. V was clipped by 11 bases and J by 1 base, with 12 bases between them. This CDR3 comprises 12 residues. Germline V gene lookup returns CDR1 MDHEN and CDR2 SYDVKM.